The present T cell receptor beta chain was sequenced within a study of T cell responses to AZD1222 COVID-19 vaccine. Study-level points and caveats: Among vaccine-associated CD4 TCRs, coverage spanned spike, with dominance at 160-218 and 743-854.

Details on this clone: Antigen specificity is unknown.

Second doses that came at about 4 or about 12 weeks were put together. Some clones are missing from TCRdb's copy, which holds only in-frame ones; the method was immunoSEQ multiplex PCR. Seen here are 250,000 to 300,000 clones, about 94% observed once, and the top ten hold roughly 0.6%. V shed 2 bases and J 1 base; nucleotides not matched to a gene: 3. Germline-derived CDR1 and CDR2 are SGHKS and YYEKEE (reference sequence). This CDR3 is built from 15 residues. This chain connects TRBV5-5 to TRBJ1-1; the match to TRBD1 covers 9 bases. The source of this sequence is an adult who received the AZD1222 COVID-19 vaccine. The sample was peripheral blood, taken 28 days after the second AZD1222 dose. The CDR3 bases are TGTGCCAGCAGCTTCGGGACAGGGCGGAACACTGAAGCTTTCTTT. Its protein product is CASSFGTGRNTEAFF. The full variable domain, completed using reference TRBV5-5 and TRBJ1-1, is DAGVTQSPTHLIKTRGQQVTLRCSPISGHKSVSWYQQVLGQGPQFIFQYYEKEERGRGNFPDRFSARQFPNYSSELNVNALLLGDSALYLCASSFGTGRNTEAFFGQGTRLTVV.